A single T cell receptor beta chain is shown here with its context. Antigen: not known. These data belong to a study of shared clonotypes between healthy human individuals. Whole-study findings and limits: Among donors, sharing of clonotypes was expected to be affected by sequencing depth.

The authors distributed each subset's genomic DNA evenly over several immunoSEQ plates. The protocol was immunoSEQ multiplex PCR, while the TCRdb copy is restricted to in-frame clones and leaves out a portion. Here the sample spans approximately 470,000 clones, more than 75% being singletons. The CDR3 is made up of 14 amino acids. Germline V gives CDR1 LNHDA, CDR2 SQIVND (reference sequence). V lost 5 bases, J lost 0 bases, and 11 bases lay in between. Healthy and HIV-negative, the adult donors had no recent acute infections or vaccinations. The rearrangement links TRBV19 to TRBJ2-7; possible D gene TRBD2, 6 bases. The source material was PBMCs. The origin of this receptor is a woman between 35 and 50 years old in good health. Some clones in this sample may be carry-over from other donors' samples. In nucleotides, the CDR3 is TGTGCCAGTAGTCCAGCGGGTTCCTCCTACGAGCAGTACTTC. Encoded protein: CASSPAGSSYEQYF.